This TCR beta chain was recorded in a study of CD8 T cells in Susac syndrome. Reverse transcription of roughly 0.45 to 1 ug RNA used random hexamers. TCRdb processed the immunoSEQ multiplex PCR reads anew with MiXCR; each CDR3 protein has one entry. The sample lists hundreds of thousands of distinct CDR3 sequences; roughly 94% were seen once. The CDR3 is 13 residues long. Trimming took off 10 bases at V and 2 bases at J, with 12 bases between the two ends. CDR1 is SNHLY, CDR2 FYNNEI, per germline. The authors sequenced TCR beta from blood CD8+ and CD4+ T cells. Relapsing-remitting disease, either stable or active, was present in the treatment-naive patients who were the multiple sclerosis controls. The CD8+ and CD4+ T cells were negatively isolated, with the TEMRA cells enriched by FACS.

This rearrangement joins TRBV2 to TRBJ2-1; D unresolved. The source of this sequence is a human donor with multiple sclerosis. The source material was CD4+ T cells from PBMCs. Here the CDR3 reads CATTWGPYNEQFF. CDR3 DNA sequence: TGTGCCACGACATGGGGTCCCTACAATGAGCAGTTCTTC.